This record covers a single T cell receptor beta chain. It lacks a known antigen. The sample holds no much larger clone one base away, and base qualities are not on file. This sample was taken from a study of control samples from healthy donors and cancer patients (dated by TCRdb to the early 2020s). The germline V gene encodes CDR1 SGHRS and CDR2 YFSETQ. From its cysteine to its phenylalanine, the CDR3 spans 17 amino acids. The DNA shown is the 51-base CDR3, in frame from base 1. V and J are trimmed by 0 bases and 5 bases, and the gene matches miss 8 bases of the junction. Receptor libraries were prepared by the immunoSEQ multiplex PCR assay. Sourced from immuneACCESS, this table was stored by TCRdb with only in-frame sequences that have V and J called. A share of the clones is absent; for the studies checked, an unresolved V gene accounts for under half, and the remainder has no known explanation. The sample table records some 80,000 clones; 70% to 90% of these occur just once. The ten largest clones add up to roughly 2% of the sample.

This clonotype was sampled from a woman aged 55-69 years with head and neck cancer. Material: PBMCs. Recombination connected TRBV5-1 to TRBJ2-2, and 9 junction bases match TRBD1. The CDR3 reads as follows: CASSLATGTGRTGELFF. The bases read TGCGCCAGCAGCTTGGCTACCGGGACAGGGAGGACCGGGGAGCTGTTTTTT.